This T cell receptor (beta chain) emerged from a study of blood T cell repertoires in COVID-19. As for the study in general: Some COVID-19 samples were acute and others convalescent; all came from the United States, Italy and Spain.

Here immunoSEQ multiplex PCR was the method, and the copy in TCRdb shows in-frame clones only, minus some. The sample carries some 150,000 clones, approximately 84% recorded once. V lost 9 bases, J lost 4 bases, and 9 bases stayed unmatched. The CDR3 has 15 residues. CDR1 is MDHEN and CDR2 is SYDVKM in the germline V gene. The sequence was obtained from a man aged 40-50 years who had recovered from COVID-19. Input material: peripheral blood. The rearrangement uses TRBV28 and TRBJ2-2; 9 bases agree with TRBD1. CDR3 amino acids: CASHSGGQGTGELFF. CDR3 bases: TGTGCCAGTCACTCGGGGGGACAGGGCACCGGGGAGCTGTTTTTT.